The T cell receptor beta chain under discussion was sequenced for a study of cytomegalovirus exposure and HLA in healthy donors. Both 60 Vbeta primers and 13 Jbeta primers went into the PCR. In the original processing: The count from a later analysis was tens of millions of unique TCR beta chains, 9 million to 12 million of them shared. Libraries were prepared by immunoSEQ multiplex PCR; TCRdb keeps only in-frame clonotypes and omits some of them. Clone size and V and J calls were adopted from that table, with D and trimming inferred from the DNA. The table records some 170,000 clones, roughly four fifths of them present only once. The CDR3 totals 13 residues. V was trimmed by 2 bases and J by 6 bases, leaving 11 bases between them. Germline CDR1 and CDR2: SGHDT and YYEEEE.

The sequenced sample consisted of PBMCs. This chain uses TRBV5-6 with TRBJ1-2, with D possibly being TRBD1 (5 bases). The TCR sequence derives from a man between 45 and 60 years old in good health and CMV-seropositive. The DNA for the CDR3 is TGTGCCAGCAGCTTTAGTGGCAGGGATGGCTACACCTTC. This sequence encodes CASSFSGRDGYTF.